The 16 T cell receptor beta chains below were found in one sample sequenced in a study of cytomegalovirus exposure and HLA in healthy donors. PCR primers comprised 60 Vbeta and 13 Jbeta primers. Clones were sequenced by immunoSEQ multiplex PCR, and TCRdb holds only the in-frame ones, with some missing. Altogether approximately 190,000 clones are present, more than 65% being singletons, with the ten largest covering 4.5% to 7.5%. The sequencing sample was made of PBMCs. Receptor source: a woman aged 25 to 39 in good health and CMV-seropositive.

The rearrangement joins TRBV11-2 to TRBJ2-5, with a tentative D call TRBD2 (6 bases). Trimming cost V 5 bases and J 2 bases, with 15 bases left between them. This CDR3 has 15 residues. CDR1 SGHAT and CDR2 FQNNGV come from the germline V gene. CDR3 sequence (DNA): TGTGCCAGCAGCCCCGACGGAGGGAGGCAAGAGACCCAGTACTTC. The encoded protein is CASSPDGGRQETQYF.

This chain links TRBV25-1 with TRBJ2-2; D perhaps matches TRBD1 (6 bases). The CDR3 is 14 amino acids. From germline, CDR1 is MGHDK and CDR2 SYGVNS. Trimming shortened V by 6 bases and J by 1 base, and 9 bases separated the two germline ends. CDR3 sequence: CASSPGQNTGELFF. The CDR3 nucleotides are TGTGCCAGCAGCCCGGGACAGAACACCGGGGAGCTGTTTTTT.

The V gene is TRBV2, the J gene TRBJ1-5; no definite D call. Germline CDR1 is SNHLY and CDR2 is FYNNEI. The CDR3 sequence is 12 residues long. Trimming removed 7 bases at V and 5 bases at J, with 9 bases between. The CDR3 sequence: CASKDQDQPQHF. The CDR3 nucleotides are TGTGCCAGCAAAGACCAGGATCAGCCCCAGCATTTT.

The gene calls are TRBV25-1 and TRBJ1-3, with D hard to call. The CDR3 sequence is 15 residues long. Trimming took off 2 bases at V and 0 bases at J, with 8 bases between the two ends. Germline CDR1 MGHDK, CDR2 SYGVNS. Here the CDR3 reads CASSEVGVSGNTIYF. CDR3 in DNA: TGTGCCAGCAGTGAAGTCGGGGTCTCTGGAAACACCATATATTTT. Full variable domain (remainder filled in from reference TRBV25-1 and TRBJ1-3): EADIYQTPRYLVIGTGKKITLECSQTMGHDKMYWYQQDPGMELHLIHYSYGVNSTEKGDLSSESTVSRIRTEHFPLTLESARPSHTSQYLCASSEVGVSGNTIYFGEGSWLTVV.

This clone was counted only a few times. This chain joins TRBV6-5 and TRBJ1-5, with TRBD1 as a possible D gene (5 bases). Per germline, CDR1 MNHEY and CDR2 SVGAGI. The ends were cut back, 8 bases at V and 1 base at J, with 9 bases in the middle. The CDR3 loop spans 13 amino acids. The CDR3 DNA is TGTGCCAGCCGGACAAGCAGCAATCAGCCCCAGCATTTT. Residues: CASRTSSNQPQHF.

This rearrangement joins TRBV29-1 to TRBJ2-7; 8 bases fit TRBD2. This CDR3 contains 14 residues. With 7 bases clipped from V and 2 bases from J, the junction kept 10 bases outside the gene matches. CDR1 is SQVTM, CDR2 ANQGSEA, per germline. The CDR3 DNA reads TGCAGCGCCCGTGGCGGGGGGCGAACCTACGAGCAGTACTTC. Amino acids: CSARGGGRTYEQYF.

This clone has a handful of counts. V usage is TRBV5-1 and J usage is TRBJ1-1, with 7 bases identical to TRBD1. Germline-derived CDR1 and CDR2 are SGHRS and YFSETQ. V shed 2 bases, J shed 2 bases, and the junction held 12 bases outside the gene matches. CDR3 length: 17 amino acids. CDR3 nucleotide sequence: TGCGCCAGCAGCTTTATGGTGCTGGGACAGACAAACACTGAAGCTTTCTTT. Translating it yields CASSFMVLGQTNTEAFF.

The rearrangement joins TRBV5-6 to TRBJ1-1, with D possibly TRBD1 on 5 matching bases. The V gene's germline CDR1 is SGHDT and CDR2 YYEEEE. V was trimmed by 2 bases and J by 8 bases, leaving 10 bases between them. The CDR3 totals 12 residues. As DNA, the CDR3 is TGTGCCAGCAGCTTAACCGACAGCGAAGCTTTCTTT. It encodes CASSLTDSEAFF.

This chain connects TRBV28 to TRBJ2-7, with TRBD2 matching 11 bases. The CDR3 consists of 15 residues. The trim removed 6 bases at V and 2 bases at J, leaving 6 bases unmatched. From germline, CDR1 is MDHEN and CDR2 SYDVKM. This CDR3 is CASSLLAGGTYEQYF. The CDR3 bases are TGTGCCAGCAGCCTTCTAGCGGGAGGTACCTACGAGCAGTACTTC.

This chain connects TRBV25-1 to TRBJ1-2; 9 bases fit TRBD1. Germline values: CDR1 MGHDK, CDR2 SYGVNS. The trim removed 3 bases at V and 7 bases at J, leaving 9 bases unmatched. CDR3 length: 15 amino acids. CDR3 DNA sequence: TGTGCCAGCAGTGACCCCGGGACAGGGATGCGTGGCTACACCTTC. Its translation: CASSDPGTGMRGYTF.

Only a few counts were recorded for this clone. The chain carries TRBV29-1 and TRBJ1-1; D perhaps matches TRBD1 (6 bases). There are 16 residues in the CDR3. The germline V and J ends were trimmed by 8 bases and 1 base, with 23 bases remaining between them. CDR1 and CDR2 from the germline V gene are SQVTM and ANQGSEA. The chain's CDR3 is CSPLTGLDVGNTEAFF. CDR3 nucleotides: TGCAGCCCTTTAACAGGGTTGGATGTAGGGAACACTGAAGCTTTCTTT.

This clone was picked up a small number of times. This sequence joins TRBV6-5 and TRBJ2-1; TRBD1 agrees at 10 bases. The trim removed 4 bases at V and 5 bases at J, leaving 2 bases unmatched. CDR1 MNHEY and CDR2 SVGAGI come from the germline V gene. There are 14 residues in the CDR3. Here the CDR3 DNA reads TGTGCCAGCAGTTTGGGACAGGGGAACAATGAGCAGTTCTTC. Translation: CASSLGQGNNEQFF.

This clone was seen just once. This rearrangement joins TRBV5-6 to TRBJ1-6; D is uncertain. Germline V gene sequence: CDR1 SGHDT, CDR2 YYEEEE. Deletions cut 0 bases from V and 7 bases from J, with 11 bases between. This CDR3 region has 15 residues. CDR3: CASSLGFTVNSPLHF. For the CDR3, the DNA is TGTGCCAGCAGCTTGGGGTTCACAGTAAATTCACCCCTCCACTTT.

The chain carries TRBV7-2 and TRBJ1-4; maybe TRBD1 (6 bases). There are 14 residues in the CDR3. Trimming shortened V by 2 bases and J by 5 bases, and 9 bases separated the two germline ends. The germline V gene has CDR1 SGHTA and CDR2 FQGNSA. CDR3 in amino acids: CASSLSRGNEKLFF. The CDR3 bases are TGTGCCAGCAGCTTATCCAGGGGAAATGAAAAACTGTTTTTT.

V gene TRBV7-3 combines with J gene TRBJ1-1; the D is unclear. The V end was cut by 1 base, the J end by 3 bases, with 6 bases between. CDR1 is SGHTA and CDR2 is FQGTGA in the germline V gene. The CDR3 contains 13 residues. This CDR3 is CASSLMAHTEAFF. The CDR3, as DNA: TGTGCCAGCAGCTTAATGGCTCACACTGAAGCTTTCTTT.

The chain joins TRBV18 to TRBJ1-1; D is ambiguous. The CDR3 contains 13 residues. Germline V gives CDR1 KGHSH, CDR2 LQKENI. V lost 2 bases and J 4 bases, leaving 8 bases between the germline ends. The CDR3 coding sequence is TGTGCCAGCTCACCAGCACGGGGCACTGAAGCTTTCTTT. Its translation is CASSPARGTEAFF.